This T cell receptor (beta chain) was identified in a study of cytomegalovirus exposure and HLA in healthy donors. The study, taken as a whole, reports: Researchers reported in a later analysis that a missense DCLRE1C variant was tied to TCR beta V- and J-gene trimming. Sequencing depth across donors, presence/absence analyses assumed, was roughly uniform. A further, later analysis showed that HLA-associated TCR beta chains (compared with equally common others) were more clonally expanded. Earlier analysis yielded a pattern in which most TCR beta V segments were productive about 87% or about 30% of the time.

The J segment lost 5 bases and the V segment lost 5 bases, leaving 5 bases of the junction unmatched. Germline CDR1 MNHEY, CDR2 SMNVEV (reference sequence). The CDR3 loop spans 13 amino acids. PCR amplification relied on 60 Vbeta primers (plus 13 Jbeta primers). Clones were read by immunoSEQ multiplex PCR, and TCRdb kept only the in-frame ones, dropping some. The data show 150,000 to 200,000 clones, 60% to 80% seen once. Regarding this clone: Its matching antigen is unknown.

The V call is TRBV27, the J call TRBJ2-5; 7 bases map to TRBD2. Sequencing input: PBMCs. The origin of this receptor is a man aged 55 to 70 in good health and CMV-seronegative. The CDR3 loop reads CASSHSGWETQYF. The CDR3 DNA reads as TGTGCCAGCAGTCATAGCGGGTGGGAGACCCAGTACTTC.